The present entry profiles one TCR beta chain with its context. The CDR3 consists of 13 residues. The germline gives CDR1 MNHEY, CDR2 SVGAGI. V lost 5 bases to trimming and J lost 4 bases; unmatched junction nucleotides: 1. Using immunoSEQ multiplex PCR, the repertoire was profiled, and TCRdb retains in-frame clones only, with some absent. The sample holds approximately 150,000 clones; 93% are singletons and the top ten take 4.5% to 6%. The data were obtained in a study of control samples from healthy donors and cancer patients. The gene calls are TRBV6-5 and TRBJ1-1, with TRBD1 identical over 10 bases. The receptor comes from a man between 18 and 35 years old in good health. Material: blood. This chain's CDR3 is CASSRTGGTEAFF. Here the CDR3 DNA reads TGTGCCAGCAGTCGGACAGGGGGCACTGAAGCTTTCTTT.